This T cell receptor beta chain was found in a study of radiation and T cells in renal cell carcinoma. Profiled with immunoSEQ multiplex PCR; TCRdb holds only in-frame clones, not every one. This table holds 9,000 or so clones, over 55% found once. Treatment indicated: treatment-naive control, cytoreductive nephrectomy. Control samples are tumors resected by cytoreductive nephrectomy without prior radiation. Controls included several female and around 10 male donors, resected 2011 to 2014. This CDR3 comprises 15 residues. V lost 4 bases and J 3 bases, leaving 15 bases between the germline ends. Germline V lookup: CDR1 LGHNA, CDR2 YSLEER.

Sequencing used tumor tissue, obtained from a patient whose treatment was nephrectomy without radiotherapy. The sequence derives from a man between 60 and 75 years old with renal cell carcinoma. The chain has TRBV4-3 and TRBJ1-1; possibly TRBD1 for D (6 bases). CDR3 in DNA: TGCGCCAGCAGCCTAGAGGACAGAGGGGACACTGAAGCTTTCTTT. It is translated as CASSLEDRGDTEAFF.